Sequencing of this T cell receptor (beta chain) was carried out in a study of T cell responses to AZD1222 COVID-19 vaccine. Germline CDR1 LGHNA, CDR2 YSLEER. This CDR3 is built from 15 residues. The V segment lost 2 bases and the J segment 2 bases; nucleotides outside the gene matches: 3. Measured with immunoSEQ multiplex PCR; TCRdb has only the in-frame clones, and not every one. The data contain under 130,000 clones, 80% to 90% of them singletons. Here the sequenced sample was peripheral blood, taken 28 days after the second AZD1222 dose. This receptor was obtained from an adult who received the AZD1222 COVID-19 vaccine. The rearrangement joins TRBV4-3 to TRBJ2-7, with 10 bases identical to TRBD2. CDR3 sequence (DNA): TGCGCCAGCAGCCAATGGACTAGCGGAACCTACGAGCAGTACTTC. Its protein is CASSQWTSGTYEQYF.